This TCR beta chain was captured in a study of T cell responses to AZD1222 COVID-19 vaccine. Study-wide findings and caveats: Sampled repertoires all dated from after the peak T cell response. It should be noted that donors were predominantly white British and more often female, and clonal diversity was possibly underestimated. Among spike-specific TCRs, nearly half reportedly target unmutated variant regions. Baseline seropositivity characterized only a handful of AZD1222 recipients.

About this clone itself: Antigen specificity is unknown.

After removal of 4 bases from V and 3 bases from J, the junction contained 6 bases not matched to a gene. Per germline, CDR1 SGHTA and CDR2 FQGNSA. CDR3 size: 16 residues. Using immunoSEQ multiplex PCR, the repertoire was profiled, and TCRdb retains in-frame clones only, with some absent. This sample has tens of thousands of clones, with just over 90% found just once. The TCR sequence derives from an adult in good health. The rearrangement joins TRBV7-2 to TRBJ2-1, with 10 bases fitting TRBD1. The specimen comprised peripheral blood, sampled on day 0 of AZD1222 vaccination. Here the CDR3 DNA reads TGTGCCAGCAGCTCCGACGGGACAGGGGTCTACAATGAGCAGTTCTTC. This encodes CASSSDGTGVYNEQFF.